This T cell receptor beta chain derives from a study of cytomegalovirus exposure and HLA in healthy donors. It was with 60 Vbeta and 13 Jbeta primers that the PCR ran. Here immunoSEQ multiplex PCR was the method, and the copy in TCRdb shows in-frame clones only, minus some. The profile covers roughly 120,000 clones, with around 76% appearing a single time and around 13% taken by the ten largest. Only a few counts were recorded for this clone. V was pared by 3 bases and J by 6 bases, with 9 bases of the junction left unmatched. This CDR3 has 16 amino acids. Per germline, CDR1 SGHRS and CDR2 YFSETQ. The receptor's source is a woman in her sixties or seventies in good health and CMV-seropositive. The sample was PBMCs. This rearrangement joins TRBV5-1 to TRBJ1-6; 7 bases line up with TRBD1. The CDR3 region is CASSSGQAIGNSPLHF. DNA of the CDR3: TGCGCCAGCAGCTCCGGACAGGCGATCGGTAATTCACCCCTCCACTTT.